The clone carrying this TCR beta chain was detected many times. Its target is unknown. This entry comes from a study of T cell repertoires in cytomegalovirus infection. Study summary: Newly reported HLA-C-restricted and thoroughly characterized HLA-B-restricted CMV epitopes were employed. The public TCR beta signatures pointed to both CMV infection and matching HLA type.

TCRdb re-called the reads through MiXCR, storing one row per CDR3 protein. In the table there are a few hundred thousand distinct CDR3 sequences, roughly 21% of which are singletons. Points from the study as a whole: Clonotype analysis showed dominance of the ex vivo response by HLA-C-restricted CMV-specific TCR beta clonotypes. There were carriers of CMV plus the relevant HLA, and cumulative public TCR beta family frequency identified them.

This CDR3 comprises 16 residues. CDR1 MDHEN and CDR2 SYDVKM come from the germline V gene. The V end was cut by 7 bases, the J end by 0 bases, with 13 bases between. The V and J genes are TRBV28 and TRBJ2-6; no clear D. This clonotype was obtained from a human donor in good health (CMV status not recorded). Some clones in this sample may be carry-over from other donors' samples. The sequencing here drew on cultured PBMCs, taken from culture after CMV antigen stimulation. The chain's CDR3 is CASKQVGLSGANVLTF. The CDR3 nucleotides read TGTGCCAGCAAGCAGGTCGGCCTCTCTGGGGCCAACGTCCTGACTTTC.